The 27 T cell receptor beta chains presented below share a single source sample, sequenced in a study of glioma-infiltrating T cells after dendritic cell vaccination. Sequencing used immunoSEQ multiplex PCR; TCRdb keeps in-frame clones, though not all of them. The table shows 90,000 or so clones, with about 85% occurring only once. Sequenced here: blood, sampled before dendritic cell vaccination. These receptors all come from a human donor with glioblastoma.

The chain carries TRBV11-2 and TRBJ1-3; no firm D call. CDR1 is SGHAT, CDR2 FQNNGV, per germline. The CDR3 runs 17 residues. V lost 5 bases and J 3 bases, leaving 20 bases between the germline ends. The CDR3 spells CASSITFTATGGNTIYF. CDR3 coding DNA: TGTGCCAGCAGCATTACCTTCACGGCCACGGGTGGAAACACCATATATTTT.

The chain's CDR3 is CASSSGDKFGYTF. The CDR3, as DNA: TGCGCCAGCAGCTCGGGAGACAAATTTGGCTACACCTTC. The gene calls are TRBV5-1 and TRBJ1-2; D is uncertain. Trimming left V 3 bases short and J 7 bases short, with 13 bases between. The CDR3 covers 13 residues. CDR1 and CDR2 (germline): SGHRS, YFSETQ. Complete variable domain (other parts from reference TRBV5-1 and TRBJ1-2): KAGVTQTPRYLIKTRGQQVTLSCSPISGHRSVSWYQQTPGQGLQFLFEYFSETQRNKGNFPGRFSGRQFSNSRSEMNVSTLELGDSALYLCASSSGDKFGYTFGSGTRLTVV.

This clone was found once. The chain couples TRBV6-4 to TRBJ2-1; tentatively, D is TRBD1 (5 bases). CDR1 and CDR2 (germline): MRHNA, SNTAGT. V lost 5 bases and J lost 0, with 8 bases in between. CDR3 length equals 14 residues. CDR3 in amino acids: CASSQGGSYNEQFF. The CDR3 nucleotides are TGTGCCAGCAGTCAGGGTGGCTCCTACAATGAGCAGTTCTTC.

This rearrangement joins TRBV6-4 to TRBJ1-1, with TRBD1 identical over 9 bases. With 6 bases clipped from V and 6 bases from J, the junction kept 5 bases outside the gene matches. This CDR3 is built from 13 residues. Germline V CDR1 and CDR2: MRHNA, SNTAGT. CDR3 amino acids: CASSGQGMAEAFF. DNA of the CDR3: TGTGCCAGCAGCGGACAGGGGATGGCTGAAGCTTTCTTT.

Only one count was recorded for this clone. The chain carries TRBV6-5 and TRBJ1-4; 9 bases are shared with TRBD1. The CDR3 spans 14 residues. J was trimmed by 8 bases and V by 6 bases; bases with no gene match: 7. Germline CDR1 MNHEY, CDR2 SVGAGI. The CDR3 DNA reads TGTGCCAGCAGAAAGACAGGGGGAGGGGAAAAACTGTTTTTT. It translates to CASRKTGGGEKLFF.

The chain uses TRBV29-1 and TRBJ2-3, with D unresolved. The germline V gene has CDR1 SQVTM and CDR2 ANQGSEA. This CDR3 has 14 amino acids. V gave up 5 bases and J gave up 3 bases, with 15 bases separating them. Here the CDR3 reads CSVYLSRRTDTQYF. As DNA, the CDR3 is TGCAGCGTTTACTTAAGTAGGAGAACAGATACGCAGTATTTT.

In this sample, this clone turned up a few times. The chain joins TRBV18 to TRBJ2-1; D remains unclear. Per germline, CDR1 KGHSH and CDR2 LQKENI. This CDR3 comprises 14 residues. Trimming stripped 6 bases from V and 9 bases from J, with 18 bases between. The DNA of the CDR3 is TGTGCCAGCTCCCGAGGATTGGCCGATGGTGAGCAGTTCTTC. Translating it yields CASSRGLADGEQFF.

The chain uses TRBV10-2 and TRBJ2-7; 11 positions agree with TRBD2. V lost 1 base to trimming and J lost 2 bases; unmatched junction nucleotides: 7. CDR3 length equals 17 residues. Germline V CDR1 and CDR2: WSHSY, SAAADI. The CDR3 sequence is CASSEWVTSGETYEQYF. CDR3 bases: TGCGCCAGCAGTGAGTGGGTGACTAGCGGGGAGACCTACGAGCAGTACTTC.

CDR3 nucleotide sequence: TGTGCCAGCAGCTCGTGGACAGGAGCTGGGGCCAACGTCCTGACTTTC. It codes for CASSSWTGAGANVLTF. This rearrangement joins TRBV5-6 to TRBJ2-6; 7 nucleotides line up with TRBD1. Germline lookup yields CDR1 SGHDT and CDR2 YYEEEE. V lost 3 bases and J lost 2; bases outside the gene matches: 5. The CDR3 consists of 16 residues.

V gene TRBV5-1 combines with J gene TRBJ2-5; D perhaps matches TRBD2 (5 bases). V lost 0 bases, J lost 5 bases, and 14 bases lay in between. Looked up from germline, CDR1 is SGHRS and CDR2 is YFSETQ. This CDR3 spans 15 amino acids. The CDR3: CASSLDGRPGETQYF. The CDR3, as DNA: TGCGCCAGCAGCTTGGACGGCAGGCCGGGGGAGACCCAGTACTTC.

The chain combines TRBV5-1 with TRBJ1-1; 7 bases are a match to TRBD1. CDR3 length equals 13 residues. J lost 3 bases, V lost 6 bases, and 5 bases had no gene match. Germline CDR1 reads SGHRS; CDR2 reads YFSETQ. CDR3 sequence (DNA): TGCGCCAGCACCCACAGGGGAGACACTGAAGCTTTCTTT. This codes for CASTHRGDTEAFF. The whole variable domain, remainder taken from reference TRBV5-1 and TRBJ1-1, is KAGVTQTPRYLIKTRGQQVTLSCSPISGHRSVSWYQQTPGQGLQFLFEYFSETQRNKGNFPGRFSGRQFSNSRSEMNVSTLELGDSALYLCASTHRGDTEAFFGQGTRLTVV.

The CDR3, as DNA: TGCGCCAGCAGCTACGGACTAGCGGGAGACCGCGCGCAGTATTTT. The encoded protein is CASSYGLAGDRAQYF. This chain joins TRBV5-1 and TRBJ2-3, with 13 bases fitting TRBD2. From germline, CDR1 is SGHRS and CDR2 YFSETQ. V was clipped by 3 bases and J by 10 bases; unmatched bases: 8. This CDR3 is built from 15 residues. The variable domain in full, with the rest retrieved from reference TRBV5-1 and TRBJ2-3, is KAGVTQTPRYLIKTRGQQVTLSCSPISGHRSVSWYQQTPGQGLQFLFEYFSETQRNKGNFPGRFSGRQFSNSRSEMNVSTLELGDSALYLCASSYGLAGDRAQYFGPGTRLTVL.

V usage is TRBV19 and J usage is TRBJ2-1; 7 bases agree with TRBD2. With V trimmed by 7 bases and J by 2 bases, 5 bases remained unmatched. CDR1 and CDR2 (germline): LNHDA, SQIVND (reference sequence). The length of the CDR3 is 14 residues. CDR3 bases: TGTGCCAGTAACCCGGGACTACCCTACAATGAGCAGTTCTTC. Translation gives CASNPGLPYNEQFF. The variable domain in full, with the rest retrieved from reference TRBV19 and TRBJ2-1, is DGGITQSPKYLFRKEGQNVTLSCEQNLNHDAMYWYRQDPGQGLRLIYYSQIVNDFQKGDIAEGYSVSREKKESFPLTVTSAQKNPTAFYLCASNPGLPYNEQFFGPGTRLTVL.

The chain has TRBV9 and TRBJ1-4, with D possibly matching TRBD1 (6 bases). V lost 3 bases to trimming and J lost 0 bases, with 12 bases between them. CDR1 is SGDLS and CDR2 is YYNGEE in the germline V gene. The CDR3 length is 16 residues. For the CDR3, the DNA is TGTGCCAGCAGCGCCCGGGACATCTCAACTAATGAAAAACTGTTTTTT. It specifies CASSARDISTNEKLFF.

This clone was detected once. As DNA, the CDR3 is TGTGCCAGCAGCTTAATATCGGGGGAGTTCTCTGGCTACACCTTC. This gives the protein CASSLISGEFSGYTF. This rearrangement joins TRBV7-3 to TRBJ1-2, with a tentative D call TRBD1 (5 bases). Germline V gene sequence: CDR1 SGHTA, CDR2 FQGTGA. Trimming cost V 1 base and J 7 bases, with 16 bases left between them. The CDR3 contains 15 residues.

The chain is built from TRBV6-1 and TRBJ2-7; tentative D call: TRBD1 (5 bases). Trimming left V 2 bases short and J 3 bases short, with 11 bases between. There are 14 residues in the CDR3. Germline V gives CDR1 MNHNS, CDR2 SASEGT. In DNA form, the CDR3 reads TGTGCCAGCAGTGAAACAGGATTGCTCTACGAGCAGTACTTC. Its translation: CASSETGLLYEQYF.

The chain recombines TRBV11-2 with TRBJ1-4; D gene unclear. Germline V gene sequence: CDR1 SGHAT, CDR2 FQNNGV. The CDR3 runs 14 residues. V lost 1 base to trimming and J lost 2 bases, with 5 bases between them. CDR3 bases: TGTGCCAGCAGCTTAGCACGGACTAATGAAAAACTGTTTTTT. This codes for CASSLARTNEKLFF.

This clone occurred once. The chain recombines TRBV4-1 with TRBJ2-2; 7 bases are shared with TRBD2. The CDR3 contains 19 residues. V lost 1 base to trimming and J lost 1 base; unmatched junction nucleotides: 12. The germline gives CDR1 MGHRA, CDR2 YSYEKL. In nucleotides, the CDR3 is TGCGCCAGCAGCCAAGCTCCCCCAACTAGCGCCCTGAACACCGGGGAGCTGTTTTTT. It encodes CASSQAPPTSALNTGELFF.

V usage is TRBV19 and J usage is TRBJ2-2, with 7 bases lining up with TRBD2. With 11 bases clipped from V and 5 bases from J, the junction kept 11 bases outside the gene matches. The V gene's germline CDR1 is LNHDA and CDR2 SQIVND (reference sequence). The CDR3 has 14 amino acids. Here the CDR3 DNA reads TGTGCCGGCCGACTAGCTCTCGGGACCGGGGAGCTGTTTTTT. Translating gives CAGRLALGTGELFF.

This chain connects TRBV15 to TRBJ1-4; maybe TRBD1 (5 bases). Germline V gives CDR1 LNHNV, CDR2 YYDKDF (reference sequence). The CDR3 length is 16 residues. Trimming cost V 5 bases and J 8 bases, with 21 bases left between them. Here the CDR3 DNA reads TGTGCCACCAGCCCTCGATCTGGGGCGGACCGGGAAAAACTGTTTTTT. Its translation: CATSPRSGADREKLFF.

This rearrangement joins TRBV5-6 to TRBJ1-2, with 12 bases that match TRBD1. In germline, CDR1 is SGHDT, CDR2 YYEEEE. The CDR3 is 15 amino acids. The junction had 6 bases not matched to a gene; V was cut back by 4 bases and J by 5 bases. The CDR3 DNA follows: TGTGCCAGCAGCCTGGGGGGACAGGGGGCGTATGGCTACACCTTC. This encodes CASSLGGQGAYGYTF.

In its sample, this clone was seen a few times. This chain uses TRBV6-5 with TRBJ2-5; TRBD2 matches 11 bases. Per the germline V gene, CDR1 is MNHEY and CDR2 is SVGAGI. V dropped 5 bases and J dropped 2; count of bases not matched to a gene: 4. The CDR3 runs 15 residues. CDR3 in DNA: TGTGCCAGCAGTACCCGACTAGCGGGGCAAGAGACCCAGTACTTC. Translating gives CASSTRLAGQETQYF.

CDR3 in amino acids: CASSQGSYEQYF. The CDR3 DNA reads TGTGCCAGCAGCCAAGGGTCCTACGAGCAGTACTTC. This chain links TRBV4-2 with TRBJ2-5; D gene unclear. The assigned J gene may be wrong: the sequence end matches TRBJ2-7 better. CDR3 length equals 12 residues. CDR1 and CDR2 from the germline V gene are LGHNA and YNFKEQ.

The gene calls are TRBV11-3 and TRBJ2-7, with D tentatively TRBD2 (6 bases). The germline V and J ends were trimmed by 1 base and 7 bases, with 11 bases remaining between them. The CDR3 is 13 residues long. CDR1 is SGHNT, CDR2 YENEEA, per germline. The CDR3 sequence: CASSLGRAGEQYF. The CDR3 region has the DNA TGTGCCAGCAGCTTAGGGAGGGCGGGGGAGCAGTACTTC.

This clone came up a few times. V usage is TRBV6-4 and J usage is TRBJ2-1; D is possibly TRBD2 (7 bases). The CDR3 spans 15 residues. Trimming shortened V by 5 bases and J by 8 bases, and 19 bases separated the two germline ends. Germline V gene lookup returns CDR1 MRHNA and CDR2 SNTAGT. The CDR3 region has the DNA TGTGCCAGCAGTTCAGGCGGAACAGGGAGGGATGAGCAGTTCTTC. Its protein product is CASSSGGTGRDEQFF.

The CDR3 sequence is CASSDPGPPYEQYF. Here the CDR3 DNA reads TGTGCCAGCAGTGATCCCGGTCCTCCCTACGAGCAGTACTTC. The genes are TRBV25-1 and TRBJ2-7, with unresolved D. Germline V gene sequence: CDR1 MGHDK, CDR2 SYGVNS. The CDR3 loop spans 14 amino acids. Trimming shortened V by 3 bases and J by 2 bases, and 11 bases separated the two germline ends.

The CDR3 DNA is TGTGCCAGCATAGTAGGGGGGGCTGGGGCCAACGTCCTGACTTTC. This encodes CASIVGGAGANVLTF. The chain joins TRBV6-1 to TRBJ2-6; D perhaps matches TRBD2 (7 bases). Germline V lookup: CDR1 MNHNS, CDR2 SASEGT. This CDR3 spans 15 amino acids. V lost 7 bases to trimming and J lost 2 bases, with 12 bases between them.